A single sample gave rise to the 29 T cell receptor beta chains below, sequenced in a study of T-cell memory formation after mild COVID-19. Using its own MiXCR run on the 5' RACE reads, TCRdb lists one record per CDR3 protein. The sample comprises around 340,000 distinct CDR3 sequences, roughly an eighth of which are singletons, and roughly 20% rests with the top ten. The sample taken for sequencing was PBMCs or a T cell subset sorted from them (not recorded which). All receptors derive from a man between 18 and 29 years old who had mild COVID-19 (a few samples of this study predate the infection). Cell type and time point are not known.

The rearrangement uses TRBV11-3 and TRBJ2-1; 7 nucleotides match TRBD2. The CDR3 sequence is 15 residues long. Germline V gene data show CDR1 as SGHNT and CDR2 as YENEEA. Trimming at V came to 0 bases and at J to 6 bases, leaving 5 bases not matched to a gene. The CDR3 DNA reads as TGTGCCAGCAGCTTAGAAGGCGGGGGTGTCAATGAGCAGTTCTTC. Its translation: CASSLEGGGVNEQFF.

This clonotype came up a few times. The chain links TRBV20-1 to TRBJ2-5; D tentatively reads TRBD1 or TRBD2 (5 bases each). Germline CDR1 DFQATT, CDR2 SNEGSKA (reference sequence). Trimming shortened V by 6 bases and J by 5 bases, and 16 bases separated the two germline ends. The CDR3 consists of 13 residues. In DNA form, the CDR3 reads TGCAGTGCCGGGGCCGAAGTGCTGGAGACCCAGTACTTC. Amino acid sequence: CSAGAEVLETQYF.

The chain couples TRBV5-1 to TRBJ1-1; perhaps TRBD1 as D (6 bases). CDR1 and CDR2 (germline): SGHRS, YFSETQ. The CDR3 consists of 14 residues. The V and J ends lost 1 base and 5 bases respectively, with 12 bases between them. CDR3 in DNA: TGCGCCAGCAGCTTGAACACAGGGAGTACTGAAGCTTTCTTT. Its translation: CASSLNTGSTEAFF.

CDR3 DNA sequence: TGTGCCAGCAGCTTCTTAGCTCTCGAGACCCAGTACTTC. This codes for CASSFLALETQYF. The chain is built from TRBV11-2 and TRBJ2-5; D gene ambiguous. CDR3 length: 13 amino acids. V lost 3 bases to trimming and J lost 5 bases, with 10 bases between them. In germline, CDR1 is SGHAT, CDR2 FQNNGV.

This sequence joins TRBV29-1 and TRBJ1-3; no definite D call. Trimming took off 3 bases at V and 0 bases at J, with 12 bases between the two ends. Germline V gives CDR1 SQVTM, CDR2 ANQGSEA. The CDR3 length is 15 residues. In DNA, the CDR3 is TGCAGCGTTGAGCCGGACGCCGGCTCTGGAAACACCATATATTTT. Protein: CSVEPDAGSGNTIYF.

This clonotype was recorded many times. V usage is TRBV14 and J usage is TRBJ2-7, with a weak D call TRBD2 (5 bases). The CDR3 is made up of 14 amino acids. Deletions cut 1 base from V and 3 bases from J, with 10 bases between. In germline, CDR1 is SGHDN, CDR2 FVKESK. This CDR3 reads CASSQVGGYYEQYF. The CDR3 nucleotides are TGTGCCAGCAGCCAAGTGGGCGGGTACTACGAGCAGTACTTC.

V usage is TRBV15 and J usage is TRBJ1-5, with unresolved D. V was pared by 6 bases and J by 4 bases, with 13 bases between. Germline V gives CDR1 LNHNV, CDR2 YYDKDF (reference sequence). This CDR3 is built from 14 residues. The CDR3 protein is CATRKVAGNQPQHF. The CDR3 bases are TGTGCCACCAGGAAGGTCGCGGGTAATCAGCCCCAGCATTTT.

The chain employs TRBV20-1 and TRBJ2-4; 8 bases fit TRBD1. This CDR3 has 18 residues. The trim removed 6 bases at V and 3 bases at J, leaving 19 bases unmatched. Germline V gene data show CDR1 as DFQATT and CDR2 as SNEGSKA (reference sequence). In DNA form, the CDR3 reads TGCAGTGCCCTTCGGGCAGGGGGCATGTCAGTAGGCAAAAACATTCAGTACTTC. It is translated as CSALRAGGMSVGKNIQYF.

V and J are TRBV3-1 and TRBJ2-4; maybe TRBD2 (5 bases). This CDR3 has 18 residues. Germline V gene data show CDR1 as LGHDT and CDR2 as YNNKEL (reference sequence). V lost 0 bases and J 0 bases, leaving 15 bases between the germline ends. The CDR3 reads CASSQDHDGSSAKNIQYF. DNA of the CDR3: TGTGCCAGCAGCCAAGATCACGATGGGAGTTCAGCCAAAAACATTCAGTACTTC.

This clonotype was picked up a small number of times. This rearrangement joins TRBV7-9 to TRBJ2-1; 8 bases agree with TRBD1. Germline lookup yields CDR1 SEHNR and CDR2 FQNEAQ (reference sequence). There are 15 residues in the CDR3. J gave up 7 bases and V 4 bases, and 9 bases lay outside the gene matches. CDR3 in amino acids: CASSYDRGFVNEQFF. CDR3 bases: TGTGCCAGCAGCTATGACAGGGGATTCGTGAATGAGCAGTTCTTC.

Many counts were recorded for this clonotype. J is TRBJ2-1 and V is TRBV4-3, with D possibly TRBD2 on 5 matching bases. Germline V gene data show CDR1 as LGHNA and CDR2 as YSLEER. This CDR3 is built from 16 residues. V lost 0 bases and J 4 bases, leaving 13 bases between the germline ends. The CDR3 nucleotides are TGCGCCAGCAGCCAAGATCCCCTCCGGGGTTACAATGAGCAGTTCTTC. It specifies CASSQDPLRGYNEQFF.

In this sample, this clonotype turned up a few times. This chain uses TRBV9 with TRBJ1-2; D gene unclear. The CDR3 is 15 residues long. From germline, CDR1 is SGDLS and CDR2 YYNGEE. V lost 0 bases to trimming and J lost 7 bases, with 16 bases between them. CDR3 nucleotide sequence: TGTGCCAGCAGCGTAGCTACGGGCACCTGGGGTGGCTACACCTTC. It is translated as CASSVATGTWGGYTF.

CDR3 DNA: TGCGCCAGCAGCTTGGGCTCACTCCCCTACAATGAGCAGTTCTTC. Amino acid sequence: CASSLGSLPYNEQFF. The V call is TRBV5-1, the J call TRBJ2-1; D call uncertain. Germline CDR1 is SGHRS and CDR2 is YFSETQ. Trimming took off 0 bases at V and 2 bases at J, with 9 bases between the two ends. The CDR3 is made up of 15 amino acids. The full variable domain, completed using reference TRBV5-1 and TRBJ2-1, is KAGVTQTPRYLIKTRGQQVTLSCSPISGHRSVSWYQQTPGQGLQFLFEYFSETQRNKGNFPGRFSGRQFSNSRSEMNVSTLELGDSALYLCASSLGSLPYNEQFFGPGTRLTVL.

This clonotype appeared a few times. The rearrangement joins TRBV5-1 to TRBJ2-1; 9 nucleotides agree with TRBD1. This CDR3 is built from 14 residues. Germline V gene sequence: CDR1 SGHRS, CDR2 YFSETQ. V lost 4 bases, J lost 9 bases, and 8 bases stayed unmatched. CDR3 in amino acids: CASSTRTGDGEQFF. The CDR3 nucleotides are TGCGCCAGCAGCACCAGGACAGGGGATGGTGAGCAGTTCTTC.

The chain links TRBV4-1 to TRBJ2-6; possibly TRBD1 for D (7 bases). CDR3 size: 18 residues. CDR1 MGHRA and CDR2 YSYEKL come from the germline V gene. Trimming pared 0 bases from V and 6 bases from J, leaving 18 bases between. DNA of the CDR3: TGCGCCAGCAGCCAAGAGGGCAGGGGGGCCCTCAAGGCCAACGTCCTGACTTTC. Its translation is CASSQEGRGALKANVLTF.

This clonotype showed up many times. The chain combines TRBV9 with TRBJ2-5; either TRBD1 or TRBD2 may supply D (5 bases each). The V and J ends lost 0 bases and 4 bases respectively, with 10 bases between them. Germline CDR1 is SGDLS and CDR2 is YYNGEE. The CDR3 runs to 14 residues. The CDR3 is CASSVVGDPETQYF. DNA for the CDR3: TGTGCCAGCAGCGTAGTGGGGGACCCAGAGACCCAGTACTTC. Filled out from reference TRBV9 and TRBJ2-5, the complete variable domain reads DSGVTQTPKHLITATGQRVTLRCSPRSGDLSVYWYQQSLDQGLQFLIQYYNGEERAKGNILERFSAQQFPDLHSELNLSSLELGDSALYFCASSVVGDPETQYFGPGTRLLVL.

In its sample, this clonotype was seen many times. The V call is TRBV19, the J call TRBJ2-3; D uncertain. This CDR3 has 16 residues. Germline assignment: CDR1 LNHDA and CDR2 SQIVND (reference sequence). Trimming pared 6 bases from V and 0 bases from J, leaving 16 bases between. CDR3 coding DNA: TGTGCCAGTAGCCTCCGAATGGGCTGGAGCACAGATACGCAGTATTTT. As protein: CASSLRMGWSTDTQYF.

Many counts were recorded for this clonotype. V and J are TRBV27 and TRBJ1-2; weak D call: TRBD1 (5 bases). The length of the CDR3 is 14 residues. Trimming pared 0 bases from V and 4 bases from J, leaving 9 bases between. From germline, CDR1 is MNHEY and CDR2 SMNVEV (reference sequence). CDR3 DNA sequence: TGTGCCAGCAGTTTATCGGGGGAAAGCTATGGCTACACCTTC. It yields the protein CASSLSGESYGYTF.

Only a few counts were recorded for this clonotype. The CDR3 bases are TGTGCCAGCAGCCGTGACAGGGTAGGCCAGCCCCAGCATTTT. Amino acid sequence: CASSRDRVGQPQHF. The chain carries TRBV5-5 and TRBJ1-5, with 7 bases lining up with TRBD1. The CDR3 is 14 residues long. Germline V gene sequence: CDR1 SGHKS, CDR2 YYEKEE (reference sequence). The trim removed 4 bases at V and 7 bases at J, leaving 8 bases unmatched. The complete variable domain, with remaining parts taken from reference TRBV5-5 and TRBJ1-5, reads DAGVTQSPTHLIKTRGQQVTLRCSPISGHKSVSWYQQVLGQGPQFIFQYYEKEERGRGNFPDRFSARQFPNYSSELNVNALLLGDSALYLCASSRDRVGQPQHFGDGTRLSIL.

This clonotype was observed many times. The chain has TRBV4-3 and TRBJ2-3; D is uncertain. CDR1 LGHNA and CDR2 YSLEER come from the germline V gene. The CDR3 sequence is 13 residues long. Between the trimmed V and J ends, which lost 8 bases and 6 bases, there was a span of 15 bases. The CDR3 DNA follows: TGCGCCAGCGCCGGTGCCCATCGGGATACGCAGTATTTT. It is translated as CASAGAHRDTQYF.

J is TRBJ1-2 and V is TRBV29-1; D uncertain. V was trimmed by 0 bases and J by 9 bases, leaving 11 bases between them. Looked up from germline, CDR1 is SQVTM and CDR2 is ANQGSEA. The CDR3 loop spans 12 amino acids. CDR3 sequence reads: CSVEEQPLRYTF. The CDR3 nucleotides are TGCAGCGTTGAAGAACAGCCCCTGCGCTACACCTTC.

The chain links TRBV12-3 or TRBV12-4 to TRBJ2-1; D remains ambiguous. This CDR3 is 12 amino acids long. The germline V and J ends were trimmed by 6 bases and 7 bases, with 10 bases remaining between them. The CDR3 DNA sequence: TGTGCCAGCAGCCGGGTTTGGAATGAGCAGTTCTTC. Protein sequence: CASSRVWNEQFF.

This clonotype was seen a few times. The chain couples TRBV12-3 or TRBV12-4 to TRBJ2-4, with 11 bases matching TRBD1. V dropped 5 bases and J dropped 0; count of bases not matched to a gene: 9. CDR3 length: 18 residues. CDR3 sequence: CASSPRDRGNLAKNIQYF. The DNA of the CDR3 is TGTGCCAGCAGTCCCCGGGACAGGGGGAATCTAGCCAAAAACATTCAGTACTTC.

This clonotype was seen a few times. One junction end does not reproduce the germline sequence, and a read error may be involved. The chain joins TRBV7-9 to TRBJ1-3; maybe TRBD1 (6 bases). There are 13 residues in the CDR3. The V gene's germline CDR1 is SEHNR and CDR2 FQNEAQ (reference sequence). CDR3 coding DNA: TGTGCCAGCAGCTCGTCACAGGGAATCACCATATATTTT. Translated: CASSSSQGITIYF.

The J gene is TRBJ2-2, the V gene TRBV5-1, with a tentative D call TRBD1 (5 bases). V gave up 4 bases and J gave up 2 bases, with 12 bases separating them. In germline, CDR1 is SGHRS, CDR2 YFSETQ. This CDR3 has 15 amino acids. CDR3 nucleotide sequence: TGCGCCAGCAGCAATCTGACAGCCAACACCGGGGAGCTGTTTTTT. Translating gives CASSNLTANTGELFF.

This clonotype was counted ten times or more. This chain connects TRBV6-6 to TRBJ1-2; 9 bases match TRBD1. Unmatched junction bases numbered 8, after V lost 5 bases and J lost 4 bases. Germline V gives CDR1 MNHNY, CDR2 SVGAGI (reference sequence). CDR3 length: 15 amino acids. The CDR3 nucleotides read TGTGCCAGCAGTCCGAGGACAGGGGCAGCCTATGGCTACACCTTC. Translated: CASSPRTGAAYGYTF.

This clonotype occurred a few times. The V gene is TRBV6-6, the J gene TRBJ1-2, with a possible D match to TRBD1 (5 bases). Germline CDR1 and CDR2: MNHNY and SVGAGI (reference sequence). V lost 6 bases, J lost 4 bases, and 18 bases lay in between. This CDR3 contains 15 residues. CDR3 sequence: CASSSGRAFGYGYTF. As DNA, the CDR3 is TGTGCCAGCAGCTCGGGGCGGGCCTTCGGCTATGGCTACACCTTC.

This clonotype was picked up many times. The V and J genes are TRBV4-1 and TRBJ1-1; maybe TRBD1 (5 bases). V was shortened by 4 bases and J by 4 bases, with 7 bases between the two germline ends. Germline loops: CDR1 MGHRA, CDR2 YSYEKL. This CDR3 has 12 residues. The CDR3 coding sequence is TGCGCCAGCAGCCGAGGGGTCACTGAAGCTTTCTTT. This gives the protein CASSRGVTEAFF.

The chain links TRBV5-1 to TRBJ2-7; 10 bases are a match to TRBD1. Germline trimming cut 4 bases from V and 6 bases from J; bases unmatched to any gene: 7. Looked up from germline, CDR1 is SGHRS and CDR2 is YFSETQ. This CDR3 is built from 14 residues. The CDR3 DNA reads as TGCGCCAGCAGCGCGCCGGGACAGGGGCTCGAGCAGTACTTC. Translating it yields CASSAPGQGLEQYF.